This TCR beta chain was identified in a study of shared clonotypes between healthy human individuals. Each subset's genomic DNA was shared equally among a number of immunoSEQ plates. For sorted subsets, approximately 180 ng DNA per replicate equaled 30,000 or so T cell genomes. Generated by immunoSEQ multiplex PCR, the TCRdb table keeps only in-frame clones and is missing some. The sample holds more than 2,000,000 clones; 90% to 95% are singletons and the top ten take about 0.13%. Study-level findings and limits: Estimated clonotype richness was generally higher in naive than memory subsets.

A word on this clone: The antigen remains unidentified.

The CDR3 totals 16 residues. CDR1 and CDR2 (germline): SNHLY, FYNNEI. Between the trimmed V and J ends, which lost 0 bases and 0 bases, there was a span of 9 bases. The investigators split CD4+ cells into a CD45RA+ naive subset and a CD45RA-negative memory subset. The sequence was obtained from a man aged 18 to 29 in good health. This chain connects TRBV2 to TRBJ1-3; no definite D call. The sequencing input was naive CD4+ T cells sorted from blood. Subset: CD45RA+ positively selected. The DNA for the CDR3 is TGTGCCAGCAGTGAAGCGCGCCGGATCTCTGGAAACACCATATATTTT. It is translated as CASSEARRISGNTIYF.